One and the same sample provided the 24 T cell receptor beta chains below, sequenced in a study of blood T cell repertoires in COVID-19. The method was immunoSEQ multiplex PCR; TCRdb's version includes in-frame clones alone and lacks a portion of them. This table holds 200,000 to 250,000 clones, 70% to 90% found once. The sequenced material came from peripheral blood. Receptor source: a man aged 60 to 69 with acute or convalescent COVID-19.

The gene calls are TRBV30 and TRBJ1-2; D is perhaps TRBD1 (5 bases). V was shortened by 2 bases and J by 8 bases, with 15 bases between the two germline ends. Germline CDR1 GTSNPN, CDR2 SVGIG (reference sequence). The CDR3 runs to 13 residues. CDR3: CAWSNGGGGGYTF. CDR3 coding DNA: TGTGCCTGGAGTAATGGTGGGGGGGGAGGCTACACCTTC.

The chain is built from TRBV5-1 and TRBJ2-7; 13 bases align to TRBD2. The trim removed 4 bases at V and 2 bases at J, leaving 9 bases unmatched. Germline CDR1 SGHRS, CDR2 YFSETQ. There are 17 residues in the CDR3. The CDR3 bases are TGCGCCAGCAGCCCCAGGGGGACTAGCGGGGTAACCTACGAGCAGTACTTC. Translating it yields CASSPRGTSGVTYEQYF.

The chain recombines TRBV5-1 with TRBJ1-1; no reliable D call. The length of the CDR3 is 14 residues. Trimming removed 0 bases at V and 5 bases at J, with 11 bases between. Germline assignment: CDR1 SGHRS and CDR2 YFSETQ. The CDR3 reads CASSLGRVRTEAFF. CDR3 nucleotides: TGCGCCAGCAGCTTGGGCCGGGTTCGAACTGAAGCTTTCTTT. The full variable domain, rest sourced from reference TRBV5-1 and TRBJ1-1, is KAGVTQTPRYLIKTRGQQVTLSCSPISGHRSVSWYQQTPGQGLQFLFEYFSETQRNKGNFPGRFSGRQFSNSRSEMNVSTLELGDSALYLCASSLGRVRTEAFFGQGTRLTVV.

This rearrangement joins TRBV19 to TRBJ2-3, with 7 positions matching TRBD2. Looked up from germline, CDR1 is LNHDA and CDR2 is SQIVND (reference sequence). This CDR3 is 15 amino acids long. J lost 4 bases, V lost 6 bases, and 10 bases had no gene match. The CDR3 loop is CASSSREGRADTQYF. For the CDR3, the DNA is TGTGCCAGTAGCTCGAGGGAGGGCCGTGCAGATACGCAGTATTTT. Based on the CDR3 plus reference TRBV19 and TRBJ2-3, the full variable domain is DGGITQSPKYLFRKEGQNVTLSCEQNLNHDAMYWYRQDPGQGLRLIYYSQIVNDFQKGDIAEGYSVSREKKESFPLTVTSAQKNPTAFYLCASSSREGRADTQYFGPGTRLTVL.

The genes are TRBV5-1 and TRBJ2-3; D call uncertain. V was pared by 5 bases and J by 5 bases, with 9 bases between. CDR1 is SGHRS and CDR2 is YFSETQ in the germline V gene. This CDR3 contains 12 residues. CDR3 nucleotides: TGCGCCAGCAGTCCAGCAGGAGATACGCAGTATTTT. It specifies CASSPAGDTQYF.

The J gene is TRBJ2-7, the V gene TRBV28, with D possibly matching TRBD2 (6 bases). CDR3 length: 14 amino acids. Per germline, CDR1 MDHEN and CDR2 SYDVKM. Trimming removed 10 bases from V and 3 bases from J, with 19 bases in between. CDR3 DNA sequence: TGTGCCACCATTAAGGCGGGACCCGTCTACGAGCAGTACTTC. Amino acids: CATIKAGPVYEQYF.

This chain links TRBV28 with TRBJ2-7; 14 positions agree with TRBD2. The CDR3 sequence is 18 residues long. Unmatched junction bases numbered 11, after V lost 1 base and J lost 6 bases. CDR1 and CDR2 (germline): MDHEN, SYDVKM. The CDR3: CASSLSPQGLAGDPEQYF. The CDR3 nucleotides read TGTGCCAGCAGTTTATCTCCCCAGGGACTAGCGGGAGATCCCGAGCAGTACTTC.

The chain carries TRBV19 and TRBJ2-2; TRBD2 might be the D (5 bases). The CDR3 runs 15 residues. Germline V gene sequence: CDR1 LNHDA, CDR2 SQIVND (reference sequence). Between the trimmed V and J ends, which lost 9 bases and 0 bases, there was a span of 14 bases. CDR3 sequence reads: CASSEVGSNTGELFF. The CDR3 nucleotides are TGTGCCAGCTCGGAGGTAGGATCGAACACCGGGGAGCTGTTTTTT. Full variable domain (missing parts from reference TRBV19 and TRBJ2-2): DGGITQSPKYLFRKEGQNVTLSCEQNLNHDAMYWYRQDPGQGLRLIYYSQIVNDFQKGDIAEGYSVSREKKESFPLTVTSAQKNPTAFYLCASSEVGSNTGELFFGEGSRLTVL.

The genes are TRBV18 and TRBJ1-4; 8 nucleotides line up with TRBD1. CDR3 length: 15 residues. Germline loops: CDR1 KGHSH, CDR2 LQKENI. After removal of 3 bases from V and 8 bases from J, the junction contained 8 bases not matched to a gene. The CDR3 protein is CASSPTDREGEKLFF. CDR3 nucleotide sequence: TGTGCCAGCTCACCTACGGACAGGGAAGGAGAAAAACTGTTTTTT.

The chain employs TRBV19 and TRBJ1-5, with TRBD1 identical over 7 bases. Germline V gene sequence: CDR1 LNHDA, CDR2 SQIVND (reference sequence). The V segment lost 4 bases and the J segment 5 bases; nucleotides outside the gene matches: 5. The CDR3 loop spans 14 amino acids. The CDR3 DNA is TGTGCCAGTAGTACACGACAGGGCTATCAGCCCCAGCATTTT. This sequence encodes CASSTRQGYQPQHF.

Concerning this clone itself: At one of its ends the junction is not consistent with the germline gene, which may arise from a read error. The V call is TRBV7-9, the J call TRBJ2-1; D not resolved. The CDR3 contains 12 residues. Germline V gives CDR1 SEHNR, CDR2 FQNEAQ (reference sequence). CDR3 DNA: TGTGCCAGCGGCTTCGTATACAATGAGCAGTTCTTC. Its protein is CASGFVYNEQFF.

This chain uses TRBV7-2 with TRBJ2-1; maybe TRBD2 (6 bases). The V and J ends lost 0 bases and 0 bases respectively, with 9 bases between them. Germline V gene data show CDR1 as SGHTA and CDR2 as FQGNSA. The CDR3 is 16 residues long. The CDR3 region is CASSLAGRNSYNEQFF. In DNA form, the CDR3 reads TGTGCCAGCAGCTTAGCGGGGAGGAACTCCTACAATGAGCAGTTCTTC. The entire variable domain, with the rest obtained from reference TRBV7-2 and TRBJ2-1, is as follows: GAGVSQSPSNKVTEKGKDVELRCDPISGHTALYWYRQSLGQGLEFLIYFQGNSAPDKSGLPSDRFSAERTGGSVSTLTIQRTQQEDSAVYLCASSLAGRNSYNEQFFGPGTRLTVL.

As DNA, the CDR3 is TGTGCCAGCAGCTTAGAGGGACAGGGACACAATGAGCAGTTCTTC. As protein: CASSLEGQGHNEQFF. This chain connects TRBV7-2 to TRBJ2-1; TRBD1 matches 9 bases. Germline assignment: CDR1 SGHTA and CDR2 FQGNSA. This CDR3 has 15 residues. V gave up 1 base and J gave up 5 bases; unmatched junction bases: 3.

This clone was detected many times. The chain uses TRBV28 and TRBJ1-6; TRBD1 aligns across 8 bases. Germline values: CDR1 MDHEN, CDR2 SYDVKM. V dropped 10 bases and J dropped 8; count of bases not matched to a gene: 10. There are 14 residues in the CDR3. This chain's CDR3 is CATLRTGNHSPLHF. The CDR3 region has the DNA TGTGCCACCCTAAGGACAGGGAATCATTCACCCCTCCACTTT. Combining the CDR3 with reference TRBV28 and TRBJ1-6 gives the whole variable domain DVKVTQSSRYLVKRTGEKVFLECVQDMDHENMFWYRQDPGLGLRLIYFSYDVKMKEKGDIPEGYSVSREKKERFSLILESASTNQTSMYLCATLRTGNHSPLHFGNGTRLTVT.

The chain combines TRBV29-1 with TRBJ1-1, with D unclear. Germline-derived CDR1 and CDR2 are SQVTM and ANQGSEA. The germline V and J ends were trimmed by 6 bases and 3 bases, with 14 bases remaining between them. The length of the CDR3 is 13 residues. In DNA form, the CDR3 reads TGCAGCGTCACCAAGAGTACCTACACTGAAGCTTTCTTT. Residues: CSVTKSTYTEAFF.

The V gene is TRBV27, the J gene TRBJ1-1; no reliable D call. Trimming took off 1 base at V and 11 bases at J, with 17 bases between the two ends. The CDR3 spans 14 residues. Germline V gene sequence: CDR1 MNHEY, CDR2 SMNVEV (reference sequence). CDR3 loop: CASSLFREGSTAFF. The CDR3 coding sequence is TGTGCCAGCAGTTTATTCCGTGAAGGGAGTACGGCTTTCTTT.

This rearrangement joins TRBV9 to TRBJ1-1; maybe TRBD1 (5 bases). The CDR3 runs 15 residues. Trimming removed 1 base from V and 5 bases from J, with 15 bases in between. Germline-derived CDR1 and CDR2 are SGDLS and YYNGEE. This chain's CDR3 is CASSVQGQGGTEAFF. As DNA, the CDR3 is TGTGCCAGCAGCGTACAGGGCCAGGGTGGAACTGAAGCTTTCTTT.

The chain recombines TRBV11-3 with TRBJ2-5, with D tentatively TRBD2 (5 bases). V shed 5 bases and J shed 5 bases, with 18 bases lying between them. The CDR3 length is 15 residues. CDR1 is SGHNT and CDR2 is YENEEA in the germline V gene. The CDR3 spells CASSRNEGMRETQYF. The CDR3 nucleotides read TGTGCCAGCAGCCGTAACGAGGGAATGAGGGAGACCCAGTACTTC. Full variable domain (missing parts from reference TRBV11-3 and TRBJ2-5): EAGVVQSPRYKIIEKKQPVAFWCNPISGHNTLYWYLQNLGQGPELLIRYENEEAVDDSQLPKDRFSAERLKGVDSTLKIQPAELGDSAVYLCASSRNEGMRETQYFGPGTRLLVL.

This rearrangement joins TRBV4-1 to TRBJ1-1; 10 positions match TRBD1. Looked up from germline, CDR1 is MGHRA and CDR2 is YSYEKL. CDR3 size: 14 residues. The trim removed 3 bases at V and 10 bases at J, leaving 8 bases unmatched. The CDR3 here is CASSQADRGPRAFF. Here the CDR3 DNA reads TGCGCCAGCAGCCAGGCCGACAGGGGGCCCAGAGCTTTCTTT.

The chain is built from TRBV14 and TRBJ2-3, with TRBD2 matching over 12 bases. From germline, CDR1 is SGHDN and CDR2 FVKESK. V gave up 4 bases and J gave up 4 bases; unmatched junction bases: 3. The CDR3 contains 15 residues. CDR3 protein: CASSPTSGSPDTQYF. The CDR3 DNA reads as TGTGCCAGCAGCCCGACTAGCGGGAGCCCAGATACGCAGTATTTT.

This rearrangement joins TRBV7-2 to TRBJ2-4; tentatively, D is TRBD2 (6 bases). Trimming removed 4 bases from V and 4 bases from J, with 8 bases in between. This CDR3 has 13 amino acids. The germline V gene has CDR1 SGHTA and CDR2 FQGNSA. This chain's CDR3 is CASSSGLKNIQYF. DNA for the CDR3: TGTGCCAGCAGCTCAGGACTAAAAAACATTCAGTACTTC.

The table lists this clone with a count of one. For the CDR3, the DNA is TGCGCCAGCACCCCCGAGCGGCTAAGCTCCTACAATGAGCAGTTCTTC. Encoded protein: CASTPERLSSYNEQFF. V is TRBV5-1 and J is TRBJ2-1; D is perhaps TRBD2 (5 bases). V lost 6 bases and J lost 0, with 16 bases in between. CDR1 is SGHRS and CDR2 is YFSETQ in the germline V gene. CDR3 length: 16 amino acids.

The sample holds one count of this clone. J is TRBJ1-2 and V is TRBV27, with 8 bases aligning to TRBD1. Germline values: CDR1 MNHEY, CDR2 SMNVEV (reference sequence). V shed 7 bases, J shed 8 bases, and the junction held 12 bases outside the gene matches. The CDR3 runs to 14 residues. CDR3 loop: CASTPSGRGLGYTF. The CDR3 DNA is TGTGCCAGCACGCCCAGCGGCAGGGGGCTGGGCTACACCTTC.

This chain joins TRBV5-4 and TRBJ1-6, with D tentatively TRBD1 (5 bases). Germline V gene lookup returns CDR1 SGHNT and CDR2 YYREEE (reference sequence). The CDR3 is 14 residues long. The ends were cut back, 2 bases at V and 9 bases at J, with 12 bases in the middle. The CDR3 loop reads CASSFDPGGSPLHF. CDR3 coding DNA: TGTGCCAGCAGCTTCGACCCCGGGGGTTCACCCCTCCACTTT. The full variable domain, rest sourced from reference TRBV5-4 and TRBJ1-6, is ETGVTQSPTHLIKTRGQQVTLRCSSQSGHNTVSWYQQALGQGPQFIFQYYREEENGRGNFPPRFSGLQFPNYSSELNVNALELDDSALYLCASSFDPGGSPLHFGNGTRLTVT.